The 32 T cell receptor beta chains below come from one sample, sequenced in a study of T cell responses to AZD1222 COVID-19 vaccine. TCRdb's table, derived via immunoSEQ multiplex PCR, lists solely in-frame clones and lacks some. The sample has approximately 200,000 clones, approximately 90% seen once. The specimen comprised peripheral blood, sampled 28 days after the second AZD1222 dose. These receptors were collected from an adult who received the AZD1222 COVID-19 vaccine.

V and J are TRBV11-1 and TRBJ2-4; the D is unclear. V was clipped by 1 base and J by 3 bases, with 7 bases between them. CDR1 SGHAT and CDR2 FQDESV come from the germline V gene (reference sequence). This CDR3 comprises 14 residues. CDR3 loop: CASSLGHYKNIQYF. The CDR3 DNA follows: TGTGCCAGCAGCTTAGGACACTACAAAAACATTCAGTACTTC.

V gene TRBV18 combines with J gene TRBJ1-1; 8 nucleotides agree with TRBD1. The germline gives CDR1 KGHSH, CDR2 LQKENI. J lost 1 base, V lost 3 bases, and 4 bases had no gene match. CDR3 length equals 15 residues. The CDR3 nucleotides read TGTGCCAGCTCACCGGGACAGGTCCCGAACACTGAAGCTTTCTTT. Its protein is CASSPGQVPNTEAFF.

This sequence joins TRBV7-9 and TRBJ1-2; D is undetermined. CDR1 SEHNR and CDR2 FQNEAQ come from the germline V gene (reference sequence). CDR3 length equals 13 residues. Trimming cost V 6 bases and J 2 bases, with 10 bases left between them. The CDR3 here is CASSSQQNYGYTF. Here the CDR3 DNA reads TGTGCCAGCAGTTCACAGCAAAACTATGGCTACACCTTC.

The chain joins TRBV21-1 to TRBJ2-1; the table's D call, TRBD2, has no DNA check behind it. TRBV21-1 is marked as a pseudogene. The CDR3 spans 15 residues. The CDR3 loop is CASSKVRESYNEQFF. DNA of the CDR3: TGTGCCAGCAGCAAAGTCCGGGAGAGCTACAATGAGCAGTTCTTC.

The CDR3 coding sequence is TGTGCCAGCAGCTTGGAGGGGAGATGGGCTGAAAAACTGTTTTTT. Amino acid sequence: CASSLEGRWAEKLFF. The chain combines TRBV5-6 with TRBJ1-4, with D perhaps TRBD1 (5 bases). The CDR3 sequence is 15 residues long. Trimming pared 0 bases from V and 7 bases from J, leaving 13 bases between. Germline CDR1 reads SGHDT; CDR2 reads YYEEEE.

V usage is TRBV19 and J usage is TRBJ1-1; perhaps TRBD1 as D (6 bases). The germline V and J ends were trimmed by 1 base and 1 base, with 10 bases remaining between them. This CDR3 spans 15 amino acids. Per the germline V gene, CDR1 is LNHDA and CDR2 is SQIVND (reference sequence). This chain's CDR3 is CASSIGGTQNTEAFF. CDR3 nucleotide sequence: TGTGCCAGTAGTATAGGTGGGACACAGAACACTGAAGCTTTCTTT.

The CDR3 DNA is TGTGCCACCCGGCGATTCAGGGATGAGCGCCAGCCCCAGCATTTT. Protein: CATRRFRDERQPQHF. The rearrangement joins TRBV5-6 to TRBJ1-5, with D possibly matching TRBD1 (5 bases). The germline V gene has CDR1 SGHDT and CDR2 YYEEEE. The length of the CDR3 is 15 residues. V dropped 9 bases and J dropped 7 bases, with 23 bases sitting between them.

This chain connects TRBV20-1 to TRBJ1-2, with a tentative D call TRBD1 (5 bases). The CDR3 is 15 amino acids. V gave up 3 bases and J gave up 7 bases, with 21 bases separating them. CDR1 is DFQATT, CDR2 SNEGSKA, per germline (reference sequence). CDR3 nucleotides: TGCAGTGCTAGTAGGCCCCTACTAGGGGAACGTGGCTACACCTTC. Its translation is CSASRPLLGERGYTF.

The chain uses TRBV11-2 and TRBJ1-5; D is unresolved. V lost 3 bases and J lost 5, with 8 bases in between. The CDR3 has 13 amino acids. CDR1 and CDR2 (germline): SGHAT, FQNNGV. CDR3 DNA: TGTGCCAGCAGCTTCGCCTGGGATCAGCCCCAGCATTTT. Its protein product is CASSFAWDQPQHF.

This clone was seen once. J is TRBJ2-7 and V is TRBV11-1; D call uncertain. Germline CDR1 and CDR2: SGHAT and FQDESV (reference sequence). This CDR3 is built from 12 residues. The germline V and J ends were trimmed by 5 bases and 7 bases, with 12 bases remaining between them. The CDR3 reads CASSRGSWEQYF. The CDR3 DNA follows: TGTGCCAGCAGCCGCGGTTCGTGGGAGCAGTACTTC.

This clone was counted a single time. The chain links TRBV6-5 to TRBJ1-1; D remains ambiguous. V was cut by 6 bases and J by 1 base, with 9 bases left in between. Germline V gene sequence: CDR1 MNHEY, CDR2 SVGAGI. The CDR3 covers 13 residues. CDR3 amino acids: CASSRAENTEAFF. In DNA, the CDR3 is TGTGCCAGCAGCCGTGCGGAGAACACTGAAGCTTTCTTT.

The V gene is TRBV12-3 or TRBV12-4, the J gene TRBJ2-5; D uncertain. With 8 bases removed from V and 4 bases from J, the gap between germline ends came to 5 bases. The CDR3 has 10 amino acids. DNA for the CDR3: TGTGCCAGCGCACTAGAGACCCAGTACTTC. The encoded protein is CASALETQYF.

This chain connects TRBV18 to TRBJ1-2; 7 bases match TRBD1. The CDR3 contains 16 residues. V was pared by 6 bases and J by 3 bases, with 13 bases of the junction left unmatched. CDR1 is KGHSH, CDR2 LQKENI, per germline. CDR3 region: CASSGTLGGADYGYTF. In DNA form, the CDR3 reads TGTGCCAGCTCCGGCACCTTAGGGGGCGCGGACTATGGCTACACCTTC.

The V and J genes are TRBV9 and TRBJ2-1, with 9 bases aligning to TRBD2. Germline V gene data show CDR1 as SGDLS and CDR2 as YYNGEE. Germline trimming cut 0 bases from V and 2 bases from J; bases unmatched to any gene: 6. The CDR3 runs 17 residues. Written as DNA, the CDR3 is TGTGCCAGCAGCGTAGCGATAGCGGGAGCCGCCTACAATGAGCAGTTCTTC. Translating it yields CASSVAIAGAAYNEQFF.

The rearrangement joins TRBV5-4 to TRBJ1-2; 7 nucleotides match TRBD1. This CDR3 is 14 amino acids long. Germline CDR1 and CDR2: SGHNT and YYREEE (reference sequence). Unmatched junction bases numbered 5, after V lost 4 bases and J lost 2 bases. The CDR3 nucleotides read TGTGCCAGCAGCAGACTGACAGGGAACTATGGCTACACCTTC. Residues: CASSRLTGNYGYTF.

The chain has TRBV4-1 and TRBJ2-3, with 10 bases aligning to TRBD2. Germline CDR1 and CDR2: MGHRA and YSYEKL. The CDR3 covers 18 residues. Trimming at V came to 1 base and at J to 7 bases, leaving 14 bases not matched to a gene. CDR3 sequence: CASSQVAPKAGGINTQYF. The DNA for the CDR3 is TGCGCCAGCAGCCAAGTGGCCCCTAAAGCGGGAGGGATAAATACGCAGTATTTT.

This sequence joins TRBV12-5 and TRBJ1-1; tentative D call: TRBD1 (6 bases). V dropped 0 bases and J dropped 7 bases, with 12 bases sitting between them. Germline CDR1 is LGHNT and CDR2 is FRNRAP. The CDR3 is made up of 14 amino acids. The CDR3 is CASGLVKGGIEAFF. The CDR3 bases are TGTGCTAGTGGTTTGGTAAAGGGGGGCATTGAAGCTTTCTTT. The full variable domain, with the rest looked up from reference TRBV12-5 and TRBJ1-1, is DARVTQTPRHKVTEMGQEVTMRCQPILGHNTVFWYRQTMMQGLELLAYFRNRAPLDDSGMPKDRFSAEMPDATLATLKIQPSEPRDSAVYFCASGLVKGGIEAFFGQGTRLTVV.

V and J are TRBV4-2 and TRBJ1-2; D possibly corresponds to TRBD1 (5 bases). The V end lost 0 bases, the J end lost 0 bases, and 5 bases lay between the germline ends. CDR3 length: 14 residues. Germline V gives CDR1 LGHNA, CDR2 YNFKEQ. The CDR3 reads CASSQEQANYGYTF. CDR3 sequence (DNA): TGTGCCAGCAGCCAAGAACAGGCTAACTATGGCTACACCTTC.

The rearrangement uses TRBV7-3 and TRBJ1-2; no reliable D call. Trimming removed 4 bases at V and 4 bases at J, with 22 bases between. This CDR3 is 17 amino acids long. Germline V gene sequence: CDR1 SGHTA, CDR2 FQGTGA. The CDR3, as DNA: TGTGCCAGCAGCTCCAACGTCCCTTCCGAGGATCTCTATGGCTACACCTTC. Protein: CASSSNVPSEDLYGYTF.

The chain combines TRBV5-1 with TRBJ2-5; 10 positions match TRBD1. CDR1 is SGHRS, CDR2 YFSETQ, per germline. J was trimmed by 1 base and V by 7 bases; bases with no gene match: 1. This CDR3 has 13 amino acids. CDR3 sequence: CASGTGAQETQYF. In DNA, the CDR3 is TGCGCCAGCGGGACAGGGGCCCAAGAGACCCAGTACTTC.

CDR3 nucleotides: TGCGCCAGCAGCACACAGGGGGATAACTATGGCTACACCTTC. Amino acid sequence: CASSTQGDNYGYTF. This rearrangement joins TRBV5-1 to TRBJ1-2; 8 bases agree with TRBD1. Germline V gives CDR1 SGHRS, CDR2 YFSETQ. The CDR3 contains 14 residues. J gave up 1 base and V 4 bases, and 3 bases lay outside the gene matches.

This clone was observed many times. The chain combines TRBV12-5 with TRBJ1-5, with D hard to call. This CDR3 contains 12 residues. CDR1 is LGHNT, CDR2 FRNRAP, per germline. Trimming shortened V by 1 base and J by 5 bases, and 3 bases separated the two germline ends. CDR3 protein: CASGLGDQPQHF. The DNA of the CDR3 is TGTGCTAGTGGTTTGGGGGATCAGCCCCAGCATTTT. The entire variable domain, with the rest obtained from reference TRBV12-5 and TRBJ1-5, is as follows: DARVTQTPRHKVTEMGQEVTMRCQPILGHNTVFWYRQTMMQGLELLAYFRNRAPLDDSGMPKDRFSAEMPDATLATLKIQPSEPRDSAVYFCASGLGDQPQHFGDGTRLSIL.

This clone was detected only a few times. The chain uses TRBV25-1 and TRBJ2-7; D is possibly TRBD1 or TRBD2 (5 bases each). Per germline, CDR1 MGHDK and CDR2 SYGVNS. V gave up 8 bases and J gave up 4 bases, with 18 bases separating them. The CDR3 contains 14 residues. The CDR3: CASSLEGKSYEQYF. As DNA, the CDR3 is TGTGCCAGCTCGTTAGAGGGGAAGAGTTACGAGCAGTACTTC.

V usage is TRBV28 and J usage is TRBJ2-1; the D call may be TRBD1 or TRBD2 (5 bases each). The germline V gene encodes CDR1 MDHEN and CDR2 SYDVKM. This CDR3 spans 15 amino acids. Trimming shortened V by 2 bases and J by 2 bases, and 10 bases separated the two germline ends. Here the CDR3 DNA reads TGTGCCAGCAGTTTAGTGGGGACCCCCTACAATGAGCAGTTCTTC. This gives the protein CASSLVGTPYNEQFF. The full variable domain, with the rest looked up from reference TRBV28 and TRBJ2-1, is DVKVTQSSRYLVKRTGEKVFLECVQDMDHENMFWYRQDPGLGLRLIYFSYDVKMKEKGDIPEGYSVSREKKERFSLILESASTNQTSMYLCASSLVGTPYNEQFFGPGTRLTVL.

A remark on this clone: Sequence at one end of the junction differs from germline and may be a read error. CDR3 bases: TGCAGCGTTCAAGAGAACTATGGCTACACCTTC. It encodes CSVQENYGYTF. V usage is TRBV29-1 and J usage is TRBJ1-2; no firm D call. CDR1 is SQVTM and CDR2 is ANQGSEA in the germline V gene. The CDR3 totals 11 residues. The whole variable domain, remainder taken from reference TRBV29-1 and TRBJ1-2, is SAVISQKPSRDICQRGTSLTIQCQVDSQVTMMFWYRQQPGQSLTLIATANQGSEATYESGFVIDKFPISRPNLTFSTLTVSNMSPEDSSIYLCSVQENYGYTFGSGTRLTVV.

The chain combines TRBV19 with TRBJ1-3, with 7 bases fitting TRBD1. V gave up 5 bases and J gave up 5 bases; unmatched junction bases: 15. The CDR3 spans 17 residues. CDR1 and CDR2 from the germline V gene are LNHDA and SQIVND (reference sequence). In nucleotides, the CDR3 is TGTGCCAGTAGTCTCCGCCGGGACAGTGGTGGGAGAAACACCATATATTTT. Translation: CASSLRRDSGGRNTIYF. The full variable domain, its missing parts supplied by reference TRBV19 and TRBJ1-3, is DGGITQSPKYLFRKEGQNVTLSCEQNLNHDAMYWYRQDPGQGLRLIYYSQIVNDFQKGDIAEGYSVSREKKESFPLTVTSAQKNPTAFYLCASSLRRDSGGRNTIYFGEGSWLTVV.

The chain joins TRBV12-3 or TRBV12-4 to TRBJ2-1, with unresolved D. Trimming pared 2 bases from V and 10 bases from J, leaving 9 bases between. The CDR3 loop spans 12 amino acids. The CDR3 loop reads CASSLQSGEQFF. The CDR3, as DNA: TGTGCCAGCAGTTTACAGTCGGGCGAGCAGTTCTTC.

V and J are TRBV5-6 and TRBJ1-5; D is possibly TRBD1 (5 bases). The CDR3 loop spans 14 amino acids. Deletions cut 3 bases from V and 2 bases from J, with 9 bases between. Germline lookup yields CDR1 SGHDT and CDR2 YYEEEE. The CDR3 nucleotides read TGTGCCAGCAGCTACGGGACCGGCAATCAGCCCCAGCATTTT. Its protein is CASSYGTGNQPQHF.

The gene calls are TRBV23-1 and TRBJ2-1; 10 bases fit TRBD2. TRBV23-1 falls under the ORF class, with uncertain function. Losses at the gene ends were 7 bases for V and 5 bases for J; bases not matched to a gene: 8. The CDR3 covers 15 residues. The CDR3 sequence is CASKSPAGGNNEQFF. In DNA, the CDR3 is TGCGCCAGCAAGTCCCCAGCGGGAGGGAACAATGAGCAGTTCTTC.

The gene calls are TRBV6-2 or TRBV6-3 and TRBJ1-5; D ambiguous. V shed 1 base and J shed 2 bases, with 9 bases lying between them. The CDR3 totals 15 residues. Germline V CDR1 and CDR2: MNHEY, SVGEGT. The CDR3 DNA reads as TGTGCCAGCAGTTACTACGCGGTCGGCAATCAGCCCCAGCATTTT. This codes for CASSYYAVGNQPQHF.

The table lists this clone with a count of one. The chain combines TRBV6-5 with TRBJ2-5, with D tentatively TRBD1 (6 bases). CDR3 size: 14 residues. Germline V gives CDR1 MNHEY, CDR2 SVGAGI. V was pared by 5 bases and J by 1 base, with 11 bases between. CDR3 in DNA: TGTGCCAGCAGTATAGGACAGCTCCAAGAGACCCAGTACTTC. It encodes CASSIGQLQETQYF.

This clone was seen a few times. The rearrangement joins TRBV3-1 (or the pseudogene TRBV3-2) to TRBJ1-1; 8 nucleotides line up with TRBD1. CDR1 LGHDT and CDR2 YNNKEL come from the germline V gene (reference sequence). This CDR3 region has 16 residues. With 4 bases clipped from V and 4 bases from J, the junction kept 11 bases outside the gene matches. Here the CDR3 reads CASSLRTGSVTTEAFF. CDR3 sequence (DNA): TGTGCCAGCAGCCTTAGGACAGGGTCCGTAACCACTGAAGCTTTCTTT.